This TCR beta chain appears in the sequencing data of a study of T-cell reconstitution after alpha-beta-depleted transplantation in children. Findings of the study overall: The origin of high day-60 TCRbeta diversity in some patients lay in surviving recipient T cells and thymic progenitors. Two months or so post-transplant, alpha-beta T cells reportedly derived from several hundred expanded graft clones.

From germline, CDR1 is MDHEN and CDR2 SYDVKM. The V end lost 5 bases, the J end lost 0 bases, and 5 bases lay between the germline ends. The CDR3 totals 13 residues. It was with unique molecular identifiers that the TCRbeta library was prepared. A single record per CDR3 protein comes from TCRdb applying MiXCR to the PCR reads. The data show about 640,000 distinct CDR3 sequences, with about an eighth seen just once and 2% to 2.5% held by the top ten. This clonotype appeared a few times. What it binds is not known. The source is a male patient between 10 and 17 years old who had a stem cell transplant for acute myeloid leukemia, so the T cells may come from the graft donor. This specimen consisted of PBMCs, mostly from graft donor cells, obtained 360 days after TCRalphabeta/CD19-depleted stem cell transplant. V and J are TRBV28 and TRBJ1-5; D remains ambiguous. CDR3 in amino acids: CASSTTSNQPQHF. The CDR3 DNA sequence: TGTGCCAGCAGTACAACTAGCAATCAGCCCCAGCATTTT. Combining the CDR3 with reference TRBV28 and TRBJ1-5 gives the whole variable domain DVKVTQSSRYLVKRTGEKVFLECVQDMDHENMFWYRQDPGLGLRLIYFSYDVKMKEKGDIPEGYSVSREKKERFSLILESASTNQTSMYLCASSTTSNQPQHFGDGTRLSIL.